Listed here are 30 T cell receptor beta chains from one sample, sequenced in a study of blood T cell repertoires in COVID-19. TCRdb keeps only in-frame clones here, not all; method: immunoSEQ multiplex PCR. The repertoire includes tens of thousands of clones, 89% of them detected once, and roughly an eighth sits in the top ten. Sequenced: peripheral blood. The receptor set was obtained from a woman aged 60 to 75 with active COVID-19.

The rearrangement joins TRBV14 to TRBJ2-7; 7 bases fit TRBD2. This CDR3 comprises 15 residues. V lost 3 bases to trimming and J lost 2 bases; unmatched junction nucleotides: 7. Germline V gene sequence: CDR1 SGHDN, CDR2 FVKESK. The CDR3 sequence: CASSQFSGGTYEQYF. CDR3 coding DNA: TGTGCCAGCAGCCAGTTTTCGGGGGGAACCTACGAGCAGTACTTC.

A word on this clone: Germline is not matched at one junction end, which may reflect a read error. The V gene is TRBV10-3, the J gene TRBJ2-3; a weak D match, TRBD1 (6 bases). There are 14 residues in the CDR3. Germline CDR1 ENHRY, CDR2 SYGVKD. CDR3 sequence: CALRGAGRTDTQYF. The CDR3 nucleotides read TGTGCCCTCAGGGGTGCAGGGCGGACAGATACGCAGTATTTT.

The genes are TRBV5-6 and TRBJ2-3, with D tentatively TRBD1 (5 bases). There are 13 residues in the CDR3. In germline, CDR1 is SGHDT, CDR2 YYEEEE. V dropped 4 bases and J dropped 6 bases, with 12 bases sitting between them. The CDR3 here is CASSPGFMDTQYF. In DNA form, the CDR3 reads TGTGCCAGCAGCCCAGGGTTCATGGATACGCAGTATTTT.

The gene calls are TRBV6-2 or TRBV6-3 and TRBJ2-3; 7 bases are a match to TRBD2. With 6 bases clipped from V and 4 bases from J, the junction kept 7 bases outside the gene matches. Looked up from germline, CDR1 is MNHEY and CDR2 is SVGEGT. The CDR3 consists of 14 residues. CDR3 in amino acids: CASSERGTPDTQYF. The CDR3 bases are TGTGCCAGCAGCGAGCGGGGCACCCCAGATACGCAGTATTTT.

This chain links TRBV5-4 with TRBJ2-1, with 7 bases fitting TRBD1. V shed 0 bases, J shed 9 bases, and the junction held 9 bases outside the gene matches. The CDR3 runs 15 residues. Germline V lookup: CDR1 SGHNT, CDR2 YYREEE (reference sequence). CDR3 sequence reads: CASSLELTGIGEQFF. For the CDR3, the DNA is TGTGCCAGCAGCTTGGAGTTGACAGGGATCGGTGAGCAGTTCTTC.

CDR3 coding DNA: TGTGCCAGCAGCGGCACAGGGGTCGGGCAAGAGACCCAGTACTTC. Protein: CASSGTGVGQETQYF. The chain has TRBV5-4 and TRBJ2-5; 7 bases match TRBD1. The trim removed 4 bases at V and 2 bases at J, leaving 8 bases unmatched. The CDR3 loop spans 15 amino acids. Germline values: CDR1 SGHNT, CDR2 YYREEE (reference sequence).

The chain joins TRBV30 to TRBJ1-5, with TRBD1 identical over 8 bases. The CDR3 is 17 residues long. V gave up 1 base and J gave up 4 bases; unmatched junction bases: 12. In germline, CDR1 is GTSNPN, CDR2 SVGIG (reference sequence). In nucleotides, the CDR3 is TGTGCCTGGAGTGACGGCAGGGGGCTTCTTGAGAATCAGCCCCAGCATTTT. It yields the protein CAWSDGRGLLENQPQHF.

This chain connects TRBV20-1 to TRBJ1-5; D ambiguous. Deletions cut 3 bases from V and 3 bases from J, with 6 bases between. The CDR3 is made up of 12 amino acids. Per the germline V gene, CDR1 is DFQATT and CDR2 is SNEGSKA (reference sequence). The CDR3 DNA is TGCAGTGCTAGTCAGATCAATCAGCCCCAGCATTTT. Translation gives CSASQINQPQHF.

The CDR3: CASSPSQATNEKLFF. CDR3 nucleotide sequence: TGCGCCAGCAGCCCCAGCCAGGCAACTAATGAAAAACTGTTTTTT. The chain employs TRBV5-1 and TRBJ1-4; no clear D. This CDR3 spans 15 amino acids. Germline-derived CDR1 and CDR2 are SGHRS and YFSETQ. Trimming pared 4 bases from V and 0 bases from J, leaving 10 bases between.

V and J are TRBV3-1 (or the pseudogene TRBV3-2) and TRBJ2-1; the D gene is possibly TRBD2 (5 bases). Trimming took 4 bases from V and 9 from J, leaving 19 bases between them. The CDR3 consists of 15 residues. The germline CDR1 and CDR2 sequences are LGHDT and YNNKEL (reference sequence). The CDR3 loop is CASSRESTPGGEQFF. The DNA of the CDR3 is TGTGCCAGCAGCCGGGAATCGACCCCCGGAGGTGAGCAGTTCTTC.

This chain uses TRBV13 with TRBJ1-1, with 8 bases aligning to TRBD1. The CDR3 contains 14 residues. The junction had 8 bases not matched to a gene; V was cut back by 5 bases and J by 6 bases. Germline V gene sequence: CDR1 PRHDT, CDR2 FYEKMQ (reference sequence). The CDR3 region has the DNA TGTGCCAGCAGCCCCCGACAGGGGCTGGCTGAAGCTTTCTTT. Protein: CASSPRQGLAEAFF.

The rearrangement links TRBV4-3 to TRBJ1-4; TRBD1 might be the D (6 bases). The germline V and J ends were trimmed by 0 bases and 3 bases, with 14 bases remaining between them. Germline CDR1 and CDR2: LGHNA and YSLEER. This CDR3 has 17 residues. The CDR3 reads CASSQEAGTSPNEKLFF. The CDR3 nucleotides are TGCGCCAGCAGCCAAGAAGCGGGGACAAGTCCTAATGAAAAACTGTTTTTT.

This chain joins TRBV19 and TRBJ1-2; 8 bases are shared with TRBD1. V shed 7 bases, J shed 2 bases, and the junction held 18 bases outside the gene matches. CDR1 is LNHDA and CDR2 is SQIVND in the germline V gene (reference sequence). The CDR3 extends over 18 amino acids. In nucleotides, the CDR3 is TGTGCCAGTACGCCCGGGCGTAAGGGGACAGGAGTAAACTATGGCTACACCTTC. This translates into CASTPGRKGTGVNYGYTF.

This clone was seen only a few times. The chain has TRBV14 and TRBJ1-4; 7 positions match TRBD1. With 2 bases clipped from V and 8 bases from J, the junction kept 5 bases outside the gene matches. This CDR3 is 14 amino acids long. The germline CDR1 and CDR2 sequences are SGHDN and FVKESK. CDR3 DNA sequence: TGTGCCAGCAGCCAATGGACAGGAGGGGAAAAACTGTTTTTT. Its protein is CASSQWTGGEKLFF.

The genes are TRBV2 and TRBJ1-2; 9 bases agree with TRBD1. The CDR3 has 14 amino acids. V was clipped by 7 bases and J by 3 bases; unmatched bases: 6. The germline gives CDR1 SNHLY, CDR2 FYNNEI. The CDR3 bases are TGTGCCAGCACCCGGGACAGGGAGGACTATGGCTACACCTTC. It codes for CASTRDREDYGYTF.

The chain joins TRBV20-1 to TRBJ1-1; 10 bases fit TRBD1. The CDR3 runs to 15 residues. The J segment lost 4 bases and the V segment lost 3 bases, leaving 8 bases of the junction unmatched. Germline V gene sequence: CDR1 DFQATT, CDR2 SNEGSKA (reference sequence). The CDR3 nucleotides are TGCAGTGCTAGTAGGACAGGGGGAGGCGGCACTGAAGCTTTCTTT. The encoded protein is CSASRTGGGGTEAFF.

This clone was recorded only once. V and J are TRBV21-1 and TRBJ2-2; the tabulated D call, TRBD1, remains unverified against the DNA. TRBV21-1 is labeled a pseudogene. This CDR3 is built from 17 residues. Written as DNA, the CDR3 is TGTGCCAGCAGCAAGTCCGGGGACAGCGCGAACACCGGGGAGCTGTTTTTT. Translated: CASSKSGDSANTGELFF.

This clone has only a few counts. The CDR3 coding sequence is TGTGCCAGCCGCCGGGCGGGGGGCCGTTCCTACGAGCAGTACTTC. Protein: CASRRAGGRSYEQYF. The chain is built from TRBV3-1 (or the pseudogene TRBV3-2) and TRBJ2-7, with TRBD2 identical over 8 bases. CDR3 length: 15 residues. Germline CDR1 reads LGHDT; CDR2 reads YNNKEL (reference sequence). Losses at the gene ends were 8 bases for V and 1 base for J; bases not matched to a gene: 10.

The V and J genes are TRBV11-2 and TRBJ2-3, with 10 bases matching TRBD2. Unmatched junction bases numbered 5, after V lost 2 bases and J lost 6 bases. The CDR3 spans 15 residues. Germline V gives CDR1 SGHAT, CDR2 FQNNGV. The CDR3: CASSLIAGGPDTQYF. The CDR3 DNA is TGTGCCAGCAGCTTAATAGCGGGGGGCCCGGATACGCAGTATTTT.

The chain recombines TRBV18 with TRBJ2-5; unclear D gene. Germline V lookup: CDR1 KGHSH, CDR2 LQKENI. The CDR3 loop spans 12 amino acids. The V end lost 0 bases, the J end lost 5 bases, and 4 bases lay between the germline ends. The DNA of the CDR3 is TGTGCCAGCTCACCACCGTCGGAGACCCAGTACTTC. It specifies CASSPPSETQYF.

This sequence joins TRBV6-5 and TRBJ1-1; tentatively, D is TRBD1 (6 bases). Trimming stripped 2 bases from V and 10 bases from J, with 17 bases between. CDR1 MNHEY and CDR2 SVGAGI come from the germline V gene. There are 14 residues in the CDR3. This chain's CDR3 is CASSYGQHQRVAFF. The CDR3 DNA reads as TGTGCCAGCAGTTACGGACAGCACCAGCGAGTAGCTTTCTTT.

The chain carries TRBV30 and TRBJ2-1, with 8 nucleotides matching TRBD2. Germline values: CDR1 GTSNPN, CDR2 SVGIG (reference sequence). This CDR3 spans 16 amino acids. V trimming: 1 base; J trimming: 7 bases; junction bases outside the gene matches: 12. CDR3 DNA: TGTGCCTGGAGTGATGGGCGGGGGGCCGCTGGGAATGAGCAGTTCTTC. This translates into CAWSDGRGAAGNEQFF.

This chain connects TRBV6-5 to TRBJ1-1, with 12 bases fitting TRBD1. Germline values: CDR1 MNHEY, CDR2 SVGAGI. V lost 5 bases to trimming and J lost 5 bases; unmatched junction nucleotides: 3. The CDR3 runs 14 residues. The CDR3 loop reads CASSRDRGRTEAFF. For the CDR3, the DNA is TGTGCCAGCAGTCGGGACAGGGGGCGAACTGAAGCTTTCTTT.

The chain carries TRBV9 and TRBJ2-2; 9 nucleotides line up with TRBD2. The V segment lost 3 bases and the J segment 10 bases; nucleotides outside the gene matches: 13. From germline, CDR1 is SGDLS and CDR2 YYNGEE. CDR3 length equals 16 residues. In nucleotides, the CDR3 is TGTGCCAGCAGCGCCACCGGGACTAGCACTCCTAAGGAGCTGTTTTTT. Protein: CASSATGTSTPKELFF.

In this sample, this clone turned up once. For the CDR3, the DNA is TGCGCCAGCAGCCAACCTGTCAGGGGGAATCAGCCCCAGCATTTT. Translating it yields CASSQPVRGNQPQHF. This chain joins TRBV4-1 and TRBJ1-5; 7 bases match TRBD1. CDR1 and CDR2 from the germline V gene are MGHRA and YSYEKL. The CDR3 runs 15 residues. Trimming removed 2 bases from V and 4 bases from J; junction bases left unmatched: 5.

The chain combines TRBV15 with TRBJ1-2, with TRBD1 as a possible D gene (5 bases). Deletions cut 0 bases from V and 5 bases from J, with 10 bases between. Germline CDR1 reads LNHNV; CDR2 reads YYDKDF (reference sequence). The length of the CDR3 is 14 residues. CDR3 loop: CATSRDPGGYGYTF. CDR3 DNA: TGTGCCACCAGCAGAGATCCCGGGGGGTATGGCTACACCTTC.

J is TRBJ2-1 and V is TRBV4-1; TRBD2 matches 8 bases. V was pared by 0 bases and J by 3 bases, with 4 bases of the junction left unmatched. Per the germline V gene, CDR1 is MGHRA and CDR2 is YSYEKL. The CDR3 length is 16 residues. The CDR3 nucleotides are TGCGCCAGCAGCCAAGAACGGGGACTAGACTACAATGAGCAGTTCTTC. Translated: CASSQERGLDYNEQFF.

The rearrangement joins TRBV5-1 to TRBJ1-1; no reliable D call. Germline CDR1 reads SGHRS; CDR2 reads YFSETQ. The CDR3 sequence is 13 residues long. V lost 0 bases to trimming and J lost 1 base, with 4 bases between them. The CDR3 sequence: CASSLDRNTEAFF. DNA for the CDR3: TGCGCCAGCAGCTTGGACAGGAACACTGAAGCTTTCTTT.

The V and J genes are TRBV5-6 and TRBJ1-1, with D possibly TRBD1 on 5 matching bases. CDR3 length: 11 residues. From germline, CDR1 is SGHDT and CDR2 YYEEEE. The V gene lost 3 bases and the J gene lost 12 bases, with 12 bases spanning the gap. The CDR3 region is CASSWGGDSFF. CDR3 bases: TGTGCCAGCAGCTGGGGCGGGGATTCTTTCTTT.

Only a few counts were recorded for this clone. This sequence joins TRBV7-3 and TRBJ1-5, with 7 bases fitting TRBD1. Trimming cost V 2 bases and J 5 bases; bases outside gene matches: 0. The CDR3 spans 13 residues. The germline V gene has CDR1 SGHTA and CDR2 FQGTGA. CDR3 DNA: TGTGCCAGCAGCTTAGACAGGGATCAGCCCCAGCATTTT. This encodes CASSLDRDQPQHF. The whole variable domain, filled in from reference TRBV7-3 and TRBJ1-5, reads GAGVSQTPSNKVTEKGKYVELRCDPISGHTALYWYRQSLGQGPEFLIYFQGTGAADDSGLPNDRFFAVRPEGSVSTLKIQRTERGDSAVYLCASSLDRDQPQHFGDGTRLSIL.